These 2 T cell receptor beta chains were sequenced from one sample in a study of shared clonotypes between healthy human individuals. Produced via immunoSEQ multiplex PCR; TCRdb's table is partial and in-frame only. There are under 600,000 clones in the sample; roughly four fifths occur only once, and more than 10% lies in the top ten. Sample: PBMCs. These receptors were obtained from a woman aged 40 to 55 in good health. Some clones in this sample may be carry-over from other donors' samples.

The V call is TRBV4-1, the J call TRBJ1-3, with TRBD1 as a possible D gene (5 bases). V was shortened by 2 bases and J by 3 bases, with 8 bases between the two germline ends. The germline V gene encodes CDR1 MGHRA and CDR2 YSYEKL. The CDR3 is 14 residues long. This CDR3 reads CASSQPTVGNTIYF. In nucleotides, the CDR3 is TGCGCCAGCAGCCAACCGACAGTTGGAAACACCATATATTTT.

As to this clone: A far larger clone differs by one base, so this is likely a read error. This sample also contains other DNA sequences that code for the same CDR3. The rearrangement uses TRBV30 and TRBJ2-7; 9 bases agree with TRBD2. The germline gives CDR1 GTSNPN, CDR2 SVGIG (reference sequence). With 0 bases clipped from V and 3 bases from J, the junction kept 6 bases outside the gene matches. The CDR3 is made up of 15 amino acids. In nucleotides, the CDR3 is TGTGCCTGGAGTGTGCGGCGGGAGGGCTTCTACGAGCAGTACTTC. It translates to CAWSVRREGFYEQYF.